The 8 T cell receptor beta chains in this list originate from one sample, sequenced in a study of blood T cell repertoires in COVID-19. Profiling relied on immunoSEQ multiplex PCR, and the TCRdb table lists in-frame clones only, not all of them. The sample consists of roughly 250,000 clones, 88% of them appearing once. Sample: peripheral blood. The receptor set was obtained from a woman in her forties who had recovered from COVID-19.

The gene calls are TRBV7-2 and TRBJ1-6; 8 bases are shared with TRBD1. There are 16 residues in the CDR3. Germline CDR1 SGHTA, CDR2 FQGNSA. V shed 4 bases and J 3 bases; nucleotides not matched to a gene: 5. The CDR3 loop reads CASSSWTGFYNSPLHF. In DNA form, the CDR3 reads TGTGCCAGCAGCTCCTGGACAGGGTTCTATAATTCACCCCTCCACTTT.

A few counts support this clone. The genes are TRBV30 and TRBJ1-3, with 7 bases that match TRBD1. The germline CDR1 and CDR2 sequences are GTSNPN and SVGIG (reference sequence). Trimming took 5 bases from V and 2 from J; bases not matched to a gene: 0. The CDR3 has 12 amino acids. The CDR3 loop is CAWGTAGNTIYF. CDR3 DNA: TGTGCCTGGGGGACAGCTGGAAACACCATATATTTT.

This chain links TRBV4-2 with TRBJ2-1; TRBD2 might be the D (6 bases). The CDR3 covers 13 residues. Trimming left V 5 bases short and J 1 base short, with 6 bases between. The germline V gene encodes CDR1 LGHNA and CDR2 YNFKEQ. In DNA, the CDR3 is TGTGCCAGCAGCGGGGGGTCCTACAATGAGCAGTTCTTC. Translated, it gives CASSGGSYNEQFF.

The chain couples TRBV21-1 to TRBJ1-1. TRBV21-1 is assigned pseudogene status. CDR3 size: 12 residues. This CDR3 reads CASRGSGTEAFF. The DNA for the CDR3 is TGTGCCAGCCGGGGGAGCGGCACTGAAGCTTTCTTT.

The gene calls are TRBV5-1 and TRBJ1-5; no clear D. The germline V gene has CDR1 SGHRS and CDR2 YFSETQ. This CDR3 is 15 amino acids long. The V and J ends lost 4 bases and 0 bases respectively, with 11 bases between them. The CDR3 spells CASSLTGYSNQPQHF. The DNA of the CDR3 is TGCGCCAGCAGCCTGACGGGGTATAGCAATCAGCCCCAGCATTTT.

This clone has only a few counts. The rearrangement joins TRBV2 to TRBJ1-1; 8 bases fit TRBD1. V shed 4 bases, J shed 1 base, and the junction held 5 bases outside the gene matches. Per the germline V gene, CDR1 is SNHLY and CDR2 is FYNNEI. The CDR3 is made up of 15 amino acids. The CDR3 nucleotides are TGTGCCAGCAGTGTGGGGGACAGGCGGAACACTGAAGCTTTCTTT. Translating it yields CASSVGDRRNTEAFF.

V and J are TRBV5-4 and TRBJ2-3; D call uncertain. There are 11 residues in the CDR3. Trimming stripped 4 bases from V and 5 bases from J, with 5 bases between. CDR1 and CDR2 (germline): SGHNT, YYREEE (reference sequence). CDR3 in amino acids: CASSVKDTQYF. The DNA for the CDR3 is TGTGCCAGCAGCGTAAAAGATACGCAGTATTTT.

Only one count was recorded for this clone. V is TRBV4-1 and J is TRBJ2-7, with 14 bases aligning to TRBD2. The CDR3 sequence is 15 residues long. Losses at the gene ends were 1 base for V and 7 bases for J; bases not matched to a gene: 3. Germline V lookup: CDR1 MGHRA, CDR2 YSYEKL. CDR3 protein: CASSQGLAGGWEQYF. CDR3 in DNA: TGCGCCAGCAGCCAAGGACTAGCGGGGGGGTGGGAGCAGTACTTC.